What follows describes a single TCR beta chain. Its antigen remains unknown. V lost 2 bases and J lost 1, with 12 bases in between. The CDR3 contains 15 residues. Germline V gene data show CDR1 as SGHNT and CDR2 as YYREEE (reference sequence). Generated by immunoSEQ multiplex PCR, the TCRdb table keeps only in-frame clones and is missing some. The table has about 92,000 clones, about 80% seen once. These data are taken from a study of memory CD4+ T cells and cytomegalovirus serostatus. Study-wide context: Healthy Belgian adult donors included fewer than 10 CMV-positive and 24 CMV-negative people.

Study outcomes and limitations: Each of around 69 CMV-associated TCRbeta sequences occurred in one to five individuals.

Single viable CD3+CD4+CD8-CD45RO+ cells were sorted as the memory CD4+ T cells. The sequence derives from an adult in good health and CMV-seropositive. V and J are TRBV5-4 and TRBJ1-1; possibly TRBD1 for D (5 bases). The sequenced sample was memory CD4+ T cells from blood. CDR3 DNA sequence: TGTGCCAGCAGCTTTCTGAACGACAGGAACACTGAAGCTTTCTTT. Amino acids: CASSFLNDRNTEAFF.